This T cell receptor (beta chain) was captured by sequencing in a study of cytotoxic CD8 clonotypes in ibrutinib-treated CLL. Findings and caveats of the study: Clonality measured at baseline exceeded age-matched healthy donors, tracking circulating CD8+ T-cell counts. Under therapy, public clonotypes either contracted or stayed stable, and they were uncommon.

The CDR3 length is 15 residues. The ends lost 8 bases at V and 3 bases at J; junction bases unmatched: 11. Germline V lookup: CDR1 SGHKS, CDR2 YYEKEE (reference sequence). TCRdb's copy holds only in-frame clones and misses some; the assay was immunoSEQ multiplex PCR. The sample consists of 300,000 to 350,000 clones, roughly 80% of them appearing once. A note on this clone: Its antigen remains unknown.

The starting material was PBMCs, obtained before ibrutinib treatment. The receptor comes from a human donor with chronic lymphocytic leukemia. The chain has TRBV5-5 and TRBJ1-2; TRBD1 matches 9 bases. DNA of the CDR3: TGTGCCAGTAAACGGACAGGGGTTCCCTACTATGGCTACACCTTC. Translation gives CASKRTGVPYYGYTF. Looking up the rest from reference TRBV5-5 and TRBJ1-2 gives the full variable domain: DAGVTQSPTHLIKTRGQQVTLRCSPISGHKSVSWYQQVLGQGPQFIFQYYEKEERGRGNFPDRFSARQFPNYSSELNVNALLLGDSALYLCASKRTGVPYYGYTFGSGTRLTVV.